Listed here is a single T cell receptor (beta chain). The antigen remains undetermined. This entry is derived from a study of shared clonotypes between healthy human individuals. At the level of the study: Aged 18 to 49, the donors were a couple of women and a few men. Three plates were used per donor for CD4 naive, three for CD4 memory, two for CD8 naive and one for CD8 memory. Study results and caveats: The study generally estimated greater richness for naive than memory subsets.

Assay used: immunoSEQ multiplex PCR; TCRdb lists only in-frame clones, some missing. The table records about 600,000 clones, approximately 97% of them present only once. Germline V gives CDR1 MDHEN, CDR2 SYDVKM. J gave up 2 bases and V 5 bases, and 10 bases lay outside the gene matches. The CDR3 has 16 amino acids. Sequenced input: naive CD4+ T cells sorted from blood. The subset: CD45RA+ positively selected. This TCR came from a woman in her twenties or thirties in good health. The V and J genes are TRBV28 and TRBJ2-3, with 7 bases lining up with TRBD1. CDR3 loop: CASSLGYRGFTDTQYF. In DNA form, the CDR3 reads TGTGCCAGCAGTCTAGGATACAGGGGATTCACAGATACGCAGTATTTT.